This passage covers 27 T cell receptor beta chains from one sample sequenced in a study of graft-versus-host responses after intestinal transplantation. No antigen has been assigned to these receptors. Profiled with immunoSEQ multiplex PCR; TCRdb holds only in-frame clones, not every one. Here the sample spans tens of thousands of clones, about 89% being singletons. Sample: unstimulated CD4+ T cells sorted from spleen or lymph node cells, taken before intestinal transplant. The source of these receptors is a human donor who received an intestinal transplant.

The CDR3 region is CASSPRYEQYF. The CDR3 region has the DNA TGTGCCAGCAGCCCCAGGTACGAGCAGTACTTC. The chain uses TRBV2 and TRBJ2-7; D not certain. Trimming took 6 bases from V and 4 from J, leaving 7 bases between them. Germline CDR1 SNHLY, CDR2 FYNNEI. CDR3 size: 11 residues.

The J gene is TRBJ1-5, the V gene TRBV2; D is unresolved. V lost 1 base to trimming and J lost 4 bases, with 8 bases between them. CDR1 is SNHLY and CDR2 is FYNNEI in the germline V gene. This CDR3 comprises 14 residues. The CDR3 region is CASSEDTVNQPQHF. CDR3 DNA: TGTGCCAGCAGTGAAGACACAGTAAATCAGCCCCAGCATTTT.

This chain links TRBV28 with TRBJ1-1, with D perhaps matching TRBD1 (5 bases). Germline V gene sequence: CDR1 MDHEN, CDR2 SYDVKM. The CDR3 is 16 residues long. Deletions cut 5 bases from V and 0 bases from J, with 16 bases between. The CDR3 here is CASSDPGRGMNTEAFF. The CDR3, as DNA: TGTGCCAGCAGTGACCCGGGACGGGGGATGAACACTGAAGCTTTCTTT.

The gene calls are TRBV6-1 and TRBJ2-7; tentatively, D is TRBD2 (6 bases). The CDR3 totals 14 residues. Between the trimmed V and J ends, which lost 4 bases and 7 bases, there was a span of 17 bases. Germline loops: CDR1 MNHNS, CDR2 SASEGT. For the CDR3, the DNA is TGTGCCAGCAGTGCAGGAGGGCCTCGGGGAGAGCAGTACTTC. It translates to CASSAGGPRGEQYF.

V is TRBV2 and J is TRBJ2-7, with 8 bases lining up with TRBD1. The V and J ends lost 5 bases and 5 bases, in that order; junction bases with no gene match: 5. Germline CDR1 SNHLY, CDR2 FYNNEI. CDR3 length equals 13 residues. CDR3: CASSRQGSNEQYF. DNA for the CDR3: TGTGCCAGCAGTAGACAGGGGAGCAACGAGCAGTACTTC.

This chain uses TRBV6-1 with TRBJ1-2; no clear D gene. From germline, CDR1 is MNHNS and CDR2 SASEGT. This CDR3 contains 14 residues. Trimming left V 6 bases short and J 0 bases short, with 11 bases between. CDR3 in amino acids: CASRRGDANYGYTF. The CDR3 DNA is TGTGCCAGCAGAAGAGGTGACGCTAACTATGGCTACACCTTC.

This rearrangement joins TRBV5-1 to TRBJ2-7; 11 bases are a match to TRBD1. Per germline, CDR1 SGHRS and CDR2 YFSETQ. V trimming: 4 bases; J trimming: 5 bases; junction bases outside the gene matches: 8. The CDR3 totals 15 residues. CDR3 bases: TGCGCCAGCAGCCCAGGGACAGGGGGAAGGAACGAGCAGTACTTC. Its protein is CASSPGTGGRNEQYF. Full variable domain (rest looked up from reference TRBV5-1 and TRBJ2-7): KAGVTQTPRYLIKTRGQQVTLSCSPISGHRSVSWYQQTPGQGLQFLFEYFSETQRNKGNFPGRFSGRQFSNSRSEMNVSTLELGDSALYLCASSPGTGGRNEQYFGPGTRLTVT.

V is TRBV5-4 and J is TRBJ1-2; 10 nucleotides agree with TRBD1. CDR3 length: 14 residues. The V gene end was trimmed by 5 bases and the J gene end by 5 bases; junction bases not matched to a gene: 6. CDR1 is SGHNT, CDR2 YYREEE, per germline (reference sequence). The CDR3 sequence: CASRPGTGAYGYTF. CDR3 sequence (DNA): TGTGCCAGCAGACCTGGGACAGGGGCTTATGGCTACACCTTC.

The table lists this clone with a count of one. This sequence joins TRBV30 and TRBJ1-4; a weak D match, TRBD1 (5 bases). The CDR3 runs 16 residues. The V and J ends lost 0 bases and 7 bases respectively, with 18 bases between them. Germline V CDR1 and CDR2: GTSNPN, SVGIG (reference sequence). CDR3 amino acids: CAWSVGVRGEGEKLFF. CDR3 sequence (DNA): TGTGCCTGGAGTGTCGGGGTCCGGGGGGAGGGTGAAAAACTGTTTTTT.

This clone was seen a single time. The V and J genes are TRBV6-5 and TRBJ2-7; 8 positions match TRBD1. Germline-derived CDR1 and CDR2 are MNHEY and SVGAGI. V shed 4 bases, J shed 3 bases, and the junction held 5 bases outside the gene matches. CDR3 length: 14 residues. The chain's CDR3 is CASSSGQGYYEQYF. The CDR3 coding sequence is TGTGCCAGCAGTTCAGGACAGGGCTACTACGAGCAGTACTTC.

The V and J genes are TRBV6-1 and TRBJ1-3; no reliable D call. V was cut by 5 bases and J by 4 bases, with 3 bases left in between. The CDR3 has 11 amino acids. Germline CDR1 MNHNS, CDR2 SASEGT. CDR3 DNA sequence: TGTGCCAGCAGTCTCGGAAACACCATATATTTT. This sequence encodes CASSLGNTIYF.

The CDR3 DNA reads as TGTGCCATCAGCCCGACAGGGGACAATCAGCCCCAGCATTTT. Translation gives CAISPTGDNQPQHF. This chain links TRBV10-3 with TRBJ1-5, with 8 bases identical to TRBD1. Germline CDR1 reads ENHRY; CDR2 reads SYGVKD. CDR3 length: 14 residues. V shed 6 bases, J shed 3 bases, and the junction held 4 bases outside the gene matches.

This clone was observed once. The chain carries TRBV11-1 and TRBJ2-5, with D unclear. The CDR3 totals 15 residues. V was clipped by 1 base and J by 2 bases, with 11 bases between them. Germline CDR1 SGHAT, CDR2 FQDESV (reference sequence). The CDR3: CASSLGGNLQETQYF. CDR3 in DNA: TGTGCCAGCAGCTTAGGCGGTAACTTACAAGAGACCCAGTACTTC.

The chain is built from TRBV27 and TRBJ1-5, with D perhaps matching TRBD1 (5 bases). The germline CDR1 and CDR2 sequences are MNHEY and SMNVEV (reference sequence). V shed 5 bases and J shed 10 bases, with 18 bases lying between them. The CDR3 length is 14 residues. DNA for the CDR3: TGTGCCAGCAGTCTTGGGGAGGGGTTCGGTCCCCAGCATTTT. It specifies CASSLGEGFGPQHF.

The gene calls are TRBV28 and TRBJ2-7; D ambiguous. The germline V and J ends were trimmed by 2 bases and 0 bases, with 17 bases remaining between them. Germline loops: CDR1 MDHEN, CDR2 SYDVKM. The CDR3 length is 17 residues. The CDR3 is CASSLPLSFASSYEQYF. The CDR3 bases are TGTGCCAGCAGTTTACCACTCTCTTTCGCCTCCTCCTACGAGCAGTACTTC.

The chain links TRBV29-1 to TRBJ2-1, with 10 bases fitting TRBD1. The germline gives CDR1 SQVTM, CDR2 ANQGSEA. Trimming removed 4 bases from V and 0 bases from J; junction bases left unmatched: 3. The CDR3 is 15 residues long. CDR3 protein: CSVVGTGDSYNEQFF. The CDR3 DNA reads as TGCAGCGTTGTCGGGACAGGGGACTCCTACAATGAGCAGTTCTTC.

The chain has TRBV11-2 and TRBJ2-5, with D tentatively TRBD2 (7 bases). The CDR3 extends over 14 amino acids. V lost 7 bases and J 3 bases, leaving 15 bases between the germline ends. Looked up from germline, CDR1 is SGHAT and CDR2 is FQNNGV. DNA for the CDR3: TGTGCCAGCAACCGGGGGGCTTCGAAAGAGACCCAGTACTTC. It encodes CASNRGASKETQYF. The whole variable domain, filled in from reference TRBV11-2 and TRBJ2-5, reads EAGVAQSPRYKIIEKRQSVAFWCNPISGHATLYWYQQILGQGPKLLIQFQNNGVVDDSQLPKDRFSAERLKGVDSTLKIQPAKLEDSAVYLCASNRGASKETQYFGPGTRLLVL.

The chain is built from TRBV5-1 and TRBJ2-7, with 9 bases fitting TRBD2. Germline V gives CDR1 SGHRS, CDR2 YFSETQ. J was trimmed by 4 bases and V by 4 bases; bases with no gene match: 12. The CDR3 is 16 residues long. For the CDR3, the DNA is TGCGCCAGCAGCCCGGATATAGCGGGGGCCGGGTACGAGCAGTACTTC. Protein sequence: CASSPDIAGAGYEQYF.

This chain connects TRBV30 to TRBJ1-2, with TRBD1 as a possible D gene (5 bases). V was pared by 0 bases and J by 4 bases, with 9 bases between. This CDR3 is built from 13 residues. The germline V gene has CDR1 GTSNPN and CDR2 SVGIG (reference sequence). The CDR3 DNA sequence: TGTGCCTGGAGTGTAGGGGTTGGCTATGGCTACACCTTC. Translated: CAWSVGVGYGYTF. The whole variable domain, filled in from reference TRBV30 and TRBJ1-2, reads SQTIHQWPATLVQPVGSPLSLECTVEGTSNPNLYWYRQAAGRGLQLLFYSVGIGQISSEVPQNLSASRPQDRQFILSSKKLLLSDSGFYLCAWSVGVGYGYTFGSGTRLTVV.

The chain employs TRBV2 and TRBJ1-1; 9 nucleotides match TRBD1. This CDR3 is 13 amino acids long. J gave up 7 bases and V 6 bases, and 6 bases lay outside the gene matches. Germline V gene sequence: CDR1 SNHLY, CDR2 FYNNEI. This CDR3 is CASRGTGGREAFF. CDR3 coding DNA: TGTGCCAGCAGGGGAACAGGGGGCCGTGAAGCTTTCTTT.

This sequence joins TRBV27 and TRBJ2-7; 9 bases line up with TRBD1. The CDR3 loop spans 14 amino acids. The trim removed 4 bases at V and 3 bases at J, leaving 4 bases unmatched. Germline V gene lookup returns CDR1 MNHEY and CDR2 SMNVEV (reference sequence). CDR3 coding DNA: TGTGCCAGCAGTTCGACAGGGGGACGCTACGAGCAGTACTTC. It codes for CASSSTGGRYEQYF.

V is TRBV6-1 and J is TRBJ2-7; 7 bases line up with TRBD1. The J segment lost 7 bases and the V segment lost 5 bases, leaving 11 bases of the junction unmatched. This CDR3 comprises 14 residues. Germline V gene data show CDR1 as MNHNS and CDR2 as SASEGT. CDR3 sequence: CASSSADRIGEQYF. DNA for the CDR3: TGTGCCAGCAGTTCCGCGGACAGGATCGGGGAGCAGTACTTC.

The chain recombines TRBV2 with TRBJ1-2; TRBD1 matches 9 bases. The CDR3 consists of 15 residues. The V and J ends lost 4 bases and 8 bases, in that order; junction bases with no gene match: 11. Germline values: CDR1 SNHLY, CDR2 FYNNEI. DNA for the CDR3: TGTGCCAGCAGTGGGGGGTTGACAGGGGGTCGGGGCTACACCTTC. This translates into CASSGGLTGGRGYTF.

V and J are TRBV7-8 and TRBJ1-5; 9 nucleotides match TRBD1. V trimming: 4 bases; J trimming: 7 bases; junction bases outside the gene matches: 5. Germline V gene data show CDR1 as SGHVS and CDR2 as FQNEAQ. CDR3 size: 14 residues. The CDR3 region is CASSSQGAGQPQHF. CDR3 sequence (DNA): TGTGCCAGCAGCTCACAGGGGGCAGGGCAGCCCCAGCATTTT. The entire variable domain, with the rest obtained from reference TRBV7-8 and TRBJ1-5, is as follows: GAGVSQSPRYKVAKRGQDVALRCDPISGHVSLFWYQQALGQGPEFLTYFQNEAQLDKSGLPSDRFFAERPEGSVSTLKIQRTQQEDSAVYLCASSSQGAGQPQHFGDGTRLSIL.

This clone has just one count. The CDR3 here is CASQAVLETQYF. The CDR3 bases are TGTGCCAGCCAGGCAGTCCTAGAGACCCAGTACTTC. The gene calls are TRBV25-1 and TRBJ2-5; D is ambiguous. This CDR3 has 12 amino acids. The germline V gene has CDR1 MGHDK and CDR2 SYGVNS. The germline V and J ends were trimmed by 8 bases and 4 bases, with 11 bases remaining between them.

The V call is TRBV7-9, the J call TRBJ2-1; 10 positions match TRBD2. The CDR3 runs 15 residues. Per germline, CDR1 SEHNR and CDR2 FQNEAQ (reference sequence). V shed 5 bases and J 9 bases; nucleotides not matched to a gene: 10. This chain's CDR3 is CASSRSSGGLGEQFF. For the CDR3, the DNA is TGTGCCAGCAGCCGATCTAGCGGGGGCCTGGGTGAGCAGTTCTTC.

This rearrangement joins TRBV27 to TRBJ2-5, with 7 bases fitting TRBD1. J gave up 9 bases and V 4 bases, and 20 bases lay outside the gene matches. The germline V gene encodes CDR1 MNHEY and CDR2 SMNVEV (reference sequence). The CDR3 has 17 residues. CDR3 DNA: TGTGCCAGCAGTTCCCAACCACCGGGACACCCAGGGGGACCCCAGTACTTC. This codes for CASSSQPPGHPGGPQYF.